This T cell receptor (beta chain) was captured by sequencing in a study of blood T cell repertoires in COVID-19. The germline CDR1 and CDR2 sequences are MNHNY and SVGAGI (reference sequence). V lost 2 bases to trimming and J lost 4 bases, with 8 bases between them. This CDR3 spans 13 amino acids. Profiled with immunoSEQ multiplex PCR; TCRdb holds only in-frame clones, not every one. The table has a few hundred thousand clones, around 83% seen once; the top ten hold less than 3.5%. J is TRBJ2-5 and V is TRBV6-6; weak D call: TRBD2 (6 bases). The TCR originated in a man between 45 and 60 years old with active or convalescent COVID-19. Source material: peripheral blood. CDR3 sequence reads: CASSYDGRETQYF. DNA for the CDR3: TGTGCCAGCAGTTACGACGGGAGAGAGACCCAGTACTTC.